These 25 T cell receptor beta chains share one sample of origin, sequenced in a study of blood T cell repertoires in COVID-19. The method was immunoSEQ multiplex PCR; TCRdb's version includes in-frame clones alone and lacks a portion of them. The table has 200,000 to 250,000 clones, roughly 90% seen once. Sequences were obtained from peripheral blood. Every receptor here comes from a man aged 25 to 40 who had recovered from COVID-19.

The chain links TRBV30 to TRBJ1-1; the D gene is possibly TRBD1 (5 bases). V lost 1 base, J lost 1 base, and 13 bases lay in between. The germline gives CDR1 GTSNPN, CDR2 SVGIG (reference sequence). CDR3 size: 15 residues. The CDR3 loop is CAWSGLVDRNTEAFF. CDR3 in DNA: TGTGCCTGGAGTGGCCTAGTCGACAGGAACACTGAAGCTTTCTTT. Looking up the rest from reference TRBV30 and TRBJ1-1 gives the full variable domain: SQTIHQWPATLVQPVGSPLSLECTVEGTSNPNLYWYRQAAGRGLQLLFYSVGIGQISSEVPQNLSASRPQDRQFILSSKKLLLSDSGFYLCAWSGLVDRNTEAFFGQGTRLTVV.

The genes are TRBV19 and TRBJ1-4; D remains unclear. The CDR3 has 15 amino acids. Germline CDR1 reads LNHDA; CDR2 reads SQIVND (reference sequence). Between the trimmed V and J ends, which lost 5 bases and 0 bases, there was a span of 10 bases. CDR3: CASSALLATNEKLFF. The CDR3 region has the DNA TGTGCCAGTAGTGCCCTACTTGCAACTAATGAAAAACTGTTTTTT.

This clone appeared once. This chain links TRBV27 with TRBJ2-7; D might be TRBD1 (6 bases). This CDR3 region has 15 residues. CDR1 and CDR2 from the germline V gene are MNHEY and SMNVEV (reference sequence). Between the trimmed V and J ends, which lost 6 bases and 3 bases, there was a span of 18 bases. The CDR3 DNA is TGTGCCAGCAGGACAGCAGGGGCGGTTGTCTACGAGCAGTACTTC. Translating it yields CASRTAGAVVYEQYF.

This clone was detected only once. The chain carries TRBV6-4 and TRBJ1-2, with 9 bases fitting TRBD1. The V and J ends lost 4 bases and 7 bases, in that order; junction bases with no gene match: 10. This CDR3 is built from 15 residues. Per the germline V gene, CDR1 is MRHNA and CDR2 is SNTAGT. The CDR3 DNA reads as TGTGCCAGCAGTGCCGAGGGACAGGGAGAGGCTGGCTACACCTTC. This encodes CASSAEGQGEAGYTF.

This rearrangement joins TRBV12-3 or TRBV12-4 to TRBJ2-7; D unresolved. With 5 bases removed from V and 3 bases from J, the gap between germline ends came to 8 bases. The length of the CDR3 is 12 residues. Here the CDR3 DNA reads TGTGCCAGCAGTGCAGACAACTACGAGCAGTACTTC. Protein product: CASSADNYEQYF.

V is TRBV3-1 (or the pseudogene TRBV3-2) and J is TRBJ2-3, with TRBD2 matching over 11 bases. The J segment lost 1 base and the V segment lost 3 bases, leaving 9 bases of the junction unmatched. In germline, CDR1 is LGHDT, CDR2 YNNKEL (reference sequence). The CDR3 totals 18 residues. This CDR3 reads CASSQVGLAGTGTDTQYF. CDR3 sequence (DNA): TGTGCCAGCAGCCAGGTAGGACTAGCGGGTACCGGCACAGATACGCAGTATTTT.

This clone showed up just once. The V gene is TRBV11-2, the J gene TRBJ1-5, with D uncertain. The CDR3 is 14 amino acids. Trimming left V 3 bases short and J 5 bases short, with 11 bases between. Germline-derived CDR1 and CDR2 are SGHAT and FQNNGV. This CDR3 is CASSFYGLYQPQHF. The DNA of the CDR3 is TGTGCCAGCAGCTTTTATGGGCTTTATCAGCCCCAGCATTTT.

This chain joins TRBV20-1 and TRBJ1-4; a possible D gene is TRBD1 (5 bases). Germline V gives CDR1 DFQATT, CDR2 SNEGSKA (reference sequence). The CDR3 extends over 14 amino acids. Deletions cut 3 bases from V and 7 bases from J, with 15 bases between. The CDR3 loop reads CSASRRGGFEKLFF. The CDR3 DNA reads as TGCAGTGCTAGTAGGAGGGGAGGGTTTGAAAAACTGTTTTTT.

The gene calls are TRBV7-9 and TRBJ1-2, with a tentative D call TRBD1 (6 bases). The germline CDR1 and CDR2 sequences are SEHNR and FQNEAQ (reference sequence). Trimming took 5 bases from V and 2 from J, leaving 15 bases between them. The CDR3 extends over 15 amino acids. The CDR3 spells CASSRAGVANYGYTF. For the CDR3, the DNA is TGTGCCAGCAGCCGGGCAGGGGTAGCGAACTATGGCTACACCTTC.

This chain joins TRBV7-6 and TRBJ2-2, with a possible D match to TRBD2 (5 bases). Germline V gene lookup returns CDR1 SGHVS and CDR2 FNYEAQ. V lost 4 bases, J lost 0 bases, and 12 bases lay in between. The CDR3 loop spans 16 amino acids. CDR3 residues: CASSWPLGTNTGELFF. The DNA for the CDR3 is TGTGCCAGCAGCTGGCCCCTCGGGACGAACACCGGGGAGCTGTTTTTT. The full variable domain, rest sourced from reference TRBV7-6 and TRBJ2-2, is GAGVSQSPRYKVTKRGQDVALRCDPISGHVSLYWYRQALGQGPEFLTYFNYEAQQDKSGLPNDRFSAERPEGSISTLTIQRTEQRDSAMYRCASSWPLGTNTGELFFGEGSRLTVL.

The CDR3 DNA reads TGTGCCAGCAGTTACTCGAGCCGCGCGGGCTACACCTTC. This sequence encodes CASSYSSRAGYTF. The rearrangement links TRBV6-5 to TRBJ1-2; the D is unclear. CDR3 length equals 13 residues. Germline loops: CDR1 MNHEY, CDR2 SVGAGI. Trimming pared 0 bases from V and 8 bases from J, leaving 10 bases between.

V is TRBV19 and J is TRBJ1-1, with D possibly TRBD1 on 6 matching bases. Trimming shortened V by 1 base and J by 0 bases, and 12 bases separated the two germline ends. The CDR3 contains 16 residues. Looked up from germline, CDR1 is LNHDA and CDR2 is SQIVND (reference sequence). CDR3 amino acids: CASSIVTGHLNTEAFF. In DNA, the CDR3 is TGTGCCAGTAGTATAGTCACGGGACATTTGAACACTGAAGCTTTCTTT.

The chain links TRBV11-3 to TRBJ2-3; TRBD2 matches at 7 bases. Germline CDR1 is SGHNT and CDR2 is YENEEA. The CDR3 sequence is 17 residues long. V lost 5 bases, J lost 5 bases, and 16 bases stayed unmatched. The CDR3 protein is CASSPRRRAGVGDTQYF. The CDR3 region has the DNA TGTGCCAGCAGCCCGCGGAGGAGGGCGGGGGTTGGAGATACGCAGTATTTT.

The DNA for the CDR3 is TGTGCCAGCAGTGAAACGGGGGGCATGGAGCCCCAGCATTTT. Its translation: CASSETGGMEPQHF. The rearrangement joins TRBV2 to TRBJ1-5, with D possibly being TRBD1 (6 bases). Trimming took off 2 bases at V and 8 bases at J, with 13 bases between the two ends. Per germline, CDR1 SNHLY and CDR2 FYNNEI. The CDR3 loop spans 14 amino acids.

This chain uses TRBV10-1 with TRBJ1-4; D remains ambiguous. The V and J ends lost 2 bases and 11 bases respectively, with 18 bases between them. The length of the CDR3 is 15 residues. Germline V lookup: CDR1 WNHNN, CDR2 SYGVQD (reference sequence). The chain's CDR3 is CASSERGSQQEKLFF. The CDR3 nucleotides are TGCGCCAGCAGTGAGCGGGGTTCGCAGCAGGAGAAACTGTTTTTT.

This chain links TRBV19 with TRBJ2-7; 7 positions agree with TRBD1. V was pared by 6 bases and J by 2 bases, with 7 bases of the junction left unmatched. The CDR3 spans 14 residues. The V gene's germline CDR1 is LNHDA and CDR2 SQIVND (reference sequence). The CDR3 coding sequence is TGTGCCAGTAGGTATCGACAGGGACCCTACGAGCAGTACTTC. This encodes CASRYRQGPYEQYF.

The genes are TRBV6-1 and TRBJ1-5; D ambiguous. The germline gives CDR1 MNHNS, CDR2 SASEGT. This CDR3 is 14 amino acids long. Trimming shortened V by 0 bases and J by 6 bases, and 9 bases separated the two germline ends. The chain's CDR3 is CASSEAPGGQPQHF. The DNA for the CDR3 is TGTGCCAGCAGTGAAGCCCCGGGTGGTCAGCCCCAGCATTTT.

The V gene is TRBV11-2, the J gene TRBJ1-2; D is undetermined. CDR1 is SGHAT and CDR2 is FQNNGV in the germline V gene. The CDR3 is made up of 11 amino acids. V gave up 5 bases and J gave up 8 bases, with 9 bases separating them. CDR3 sequence reads: CASSAPGGYTF. The CDR3 coding sequence is TGTGCCAGCAGCGCCCCCGGGGGCTACACCTTC.

DNA for the CDR3: TGTGCCAGCAGCTTCAGGGGGCTCATTGGAAACACCATATATTTT. Residues: CASSFRGLIGNTIYF. V usage is TRBV11-2 and J usage is TRBJ1-3, with 8 bases identical to TRBD1. The CDR3 has 15 residues. J gave up 3 bases and V 3 bases, and 4 bases lay outside the gene matches. The germline gives CDR1 SGHAT, CDR2 FQNNGV.

The rearrangement joins TRBV7-6 to TRBJ2-1, with a tentative D call TRBD1 (6 bases). The V and J ends lost 1 base and 0 bases respectively, with 13 bases between them. CDR1 and CDR2 (germline): SGHVS, FNYEAQ. CDR3 length: 17 residues. The CDR3 sequence: CASSLVRGRASYNEQFF. In nucleotides, the CDR3 is TGTGCCAGCAGCTTAGTCAGGGGCAGGGCCTCCTACAATGAGCAGTTCTTC.

The chain recombines TRBV18 with TRBJ1-6; perhaps TRBD1 as D (5 bases). The germline V gene has CDR1 KGHSH and CDR2 LQKENI. CDR3 length equals 16 residues. Trimming pared 1 base from V and 10 bases from J, leaving 17 bases between. CDR3 residues: CASSPRGRESLSPLHF. The CDR3 DNA reads as TGTGCCAGCTCACCACGGGGCCGGGAGTCTCTGTCACCCCTCCACTTT. The complete variable domain, with remaining parts taken from reference TRBV18 and TRBJ1-6, reads NAGVMQNPRHLVRRRGQEARLRCSPMKGHSHVYWYRQLPEEGLKFMVYLQKENIIDESGMPKERFSAEFPKEGPSILRIQQVVRGDSAAYFCASSPRGRESLSPLHFGNGTRLTVT.

V usage is TRBV7-6 and J usage is TRBJ1-2; TRBD1 might be the D (6 bases). CDR3 size: 14 residues. V lost 1 base, J lost 4 bases, and 10 bases lay in between. CDR1 SGHVS and CDR2 FNYEAQ come from the germline V gene. The CDR3 loop is CASSLGVRGYGYTF. CDR3 in DNA: TGTGCCAGCAGCTTAGGAGTCAGGGGCTATGGCTACACCTTC. Filled out from reference TRBV7-6 and TRBJ1-2, the complete variable domain reads GAGVSQSPRYKVTKRGQDVALRCDPISGHVSLYWYRQALGQGPEFLTYFNYEAQQDKSGLPNDRFSAERPEGSISTLTIQRTEQRDSAMYRCASSLGVRGYGYTFGSGTRLTVV.

This clone was picked up one time. The V and J genes are TRBV18 and TRBJ1-1; 8 positions agree with TRBD1. CDR1 is KGHSH, CDR2 LQKENI, per germline. The CDR3 has 14 amino acids. J gave up 5 bases and V 6 bases, and 8 bases lay outside the gene matches. CDR3 amino acids: CASSPRGLRTEAFF. CDR3 coding DNA: TGTGCCAGCTCGCCCAGGGGGCTAAGGACTGAAGCTTTCTTT.

J is TRBJ1-2 and V is TRBV5-6; D call uncertain. The CDR3 sequence is 13 residues long. Germline V gene lookup returns CDR1 SGHDT and CDR2 YYEEEE. Trimming pared 3 bases from V and 10 bases from J, leaving 16 bases between. In DNA, the CDR3 is TGTGCCAGCAGCTCGAGGAACTATGGTGACTACACCTTC. Its translation: CASSSRNYGDYTF.

V and J are TRBV30 and TRBJ1-1, with a weak D call TRBD1 (6 bases). The CDR3 is made up of 14 amino acids. Between the trimmed V and J ends, which lost 2 bases and 7 bases, there was a span of 17 bases. Germline V CDR1 and CDR2: GTSNPN, SVGIG (reference sequence). The CDR3 loop reads CAWSQGRVTGEAFF. The CDR3 nucleotides read TGTGCCTGGAGTCAGGGCCGCGTGACAGGTGAAGCTTTCTTT.